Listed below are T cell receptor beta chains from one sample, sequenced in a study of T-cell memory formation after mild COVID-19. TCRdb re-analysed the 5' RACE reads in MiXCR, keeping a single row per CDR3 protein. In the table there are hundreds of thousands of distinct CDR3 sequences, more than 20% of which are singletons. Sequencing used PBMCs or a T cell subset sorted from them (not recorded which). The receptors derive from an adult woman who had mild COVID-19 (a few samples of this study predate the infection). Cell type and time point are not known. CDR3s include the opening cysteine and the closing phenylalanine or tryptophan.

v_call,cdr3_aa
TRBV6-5,CASRPGQGRQYF
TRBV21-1,CASPTGGAQSDGYTF
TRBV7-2,CASSLAGGSNNEQFF
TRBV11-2,CASSLRYPEQFF
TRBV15,CATSRQGLLGGYTF
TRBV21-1,CASSKTGYDYGYTF
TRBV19,CASRLTSGIQYF
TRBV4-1,CASSQEMSQQSGYF
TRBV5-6,CASSLTGVVTYEQYF
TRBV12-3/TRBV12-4,CASKETQYF
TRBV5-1,CASSFDAYEQYF
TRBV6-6,CAGNDRNYGYTF
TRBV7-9,CASSLGRDIYGYTF
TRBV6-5,CASRPGGLSNTEAFF
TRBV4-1,CASSQLAGTSGTDTQYF
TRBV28,CASSFGTGRTDTQYF
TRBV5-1,CASFQGVQETQYF
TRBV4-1,CASSRGQGPRSPLHF
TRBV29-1,CSVGTGSYEQYF
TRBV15,CATSRAGTSGGDEQFF
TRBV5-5,CASSYETGGGVYEQYF
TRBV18,CASSPYGQGASDTQYF
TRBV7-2,CASSLGVDSWYGYTF
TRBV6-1,CASIGQGYSNQPQHF
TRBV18,CASSSAEGGSGVGTDTQYF
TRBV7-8,CASKELGQVKNEQFF
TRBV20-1,CSARERREQYF
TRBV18,CASSPRADTEAFF
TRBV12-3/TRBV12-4,CASRKSPGLAGGDSSYEQYF
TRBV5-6,CASSFPGGVETQYF
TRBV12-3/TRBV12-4,CASRDRDRSYEQYF
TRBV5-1,CASSLDVGANTEAFF
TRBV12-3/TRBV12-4,CASSSSAGRTDTQYF
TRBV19,CASSMGMGPTEAFF
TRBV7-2,CASSWDGDKETQYF
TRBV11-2,CASSFGQTNKNIQYF
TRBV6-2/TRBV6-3,CASSYSINRDRIITGELFF
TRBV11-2,CASSEVGTAFQAFF
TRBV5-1,CASSPRGGVRYNEQFF
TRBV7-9,CASSLPGNNEQFF
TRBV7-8,CASSLVVFVSSYEQYF